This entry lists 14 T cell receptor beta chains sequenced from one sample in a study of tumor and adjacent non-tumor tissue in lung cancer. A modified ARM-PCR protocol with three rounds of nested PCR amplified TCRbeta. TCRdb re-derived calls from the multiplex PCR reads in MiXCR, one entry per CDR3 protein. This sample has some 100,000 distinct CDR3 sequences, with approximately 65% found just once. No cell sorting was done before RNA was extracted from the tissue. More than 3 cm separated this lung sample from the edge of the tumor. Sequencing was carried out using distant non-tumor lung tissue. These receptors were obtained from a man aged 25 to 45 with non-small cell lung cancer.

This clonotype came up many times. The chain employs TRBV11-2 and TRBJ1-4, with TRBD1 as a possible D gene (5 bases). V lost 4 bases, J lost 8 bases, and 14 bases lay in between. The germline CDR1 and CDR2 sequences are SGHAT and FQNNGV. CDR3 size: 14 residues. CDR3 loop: CASSSGTASEKLFF. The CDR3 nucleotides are TGTGCCAGCAGCTCCGGGACCGCGTCGGAAAAACTGTTTTTT.

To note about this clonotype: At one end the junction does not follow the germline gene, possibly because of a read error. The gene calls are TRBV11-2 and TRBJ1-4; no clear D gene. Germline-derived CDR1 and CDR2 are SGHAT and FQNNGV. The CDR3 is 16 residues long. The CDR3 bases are TGTGCCAGCAGCTTAAGGACGGTCCCCCGGAGTGAAGAACTGTTTTTT. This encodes CASSLRTVPRSEELFF.

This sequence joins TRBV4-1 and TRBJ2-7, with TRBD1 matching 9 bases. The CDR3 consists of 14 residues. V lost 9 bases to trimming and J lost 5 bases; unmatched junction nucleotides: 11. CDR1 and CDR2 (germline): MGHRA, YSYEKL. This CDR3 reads CASSVGTGNHEQYF. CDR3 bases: TGCGCCAGTAGTGTCGGGACAGGGAACCACGAGCAGTACTTC.

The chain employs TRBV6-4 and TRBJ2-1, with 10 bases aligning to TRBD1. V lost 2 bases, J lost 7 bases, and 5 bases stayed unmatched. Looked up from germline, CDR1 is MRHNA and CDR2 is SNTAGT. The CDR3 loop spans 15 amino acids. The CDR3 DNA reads TGTGCCAGCAGTGACGGAGGGACAGGGGTGAATGAGCAGTTCTTC. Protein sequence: CASSDGGTGVNEQFF.

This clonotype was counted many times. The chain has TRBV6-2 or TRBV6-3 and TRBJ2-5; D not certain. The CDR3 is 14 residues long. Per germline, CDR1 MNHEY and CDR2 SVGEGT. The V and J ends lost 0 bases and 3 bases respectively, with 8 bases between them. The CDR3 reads CASSYSTAEETQYF. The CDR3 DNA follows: TGTGCCAGCAGTTACTCAACGGCGGAAGAGACCCAGTACTTC.

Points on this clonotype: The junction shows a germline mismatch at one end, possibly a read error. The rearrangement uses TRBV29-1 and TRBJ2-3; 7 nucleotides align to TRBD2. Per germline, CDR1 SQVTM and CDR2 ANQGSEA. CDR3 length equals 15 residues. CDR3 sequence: CSAARREMGTGTQYF. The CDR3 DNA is TGCAGCGCCGCGAGGCGGGAGATGGGCACAGGTACGCAATATTTT.

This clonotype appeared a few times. The CDR3 DNA is TGTGCCAGCAGCCACCGTTTTGGGGGAGGGCCCAACGAGCAGTACTTC. It yields the protein CASSHRFGGGPNEQYF. V and J are TRBV14 and TRBJ2-7; 7 bases match TRBD2. The germline V gene encodes CDR1 SGHDN and CDR2 FVKESK. Trimming removed 3 bases from V and 5 bases from J; junction bases left unmatched: 13. The CDR3 is 16 amino acids. Based on the CDR3 plus reference TRBV14 and TRBJ2-7, the full variable domain is EAGVTQFPSHSVIEKGQTVTLRCDPISGHDNLYWYRRVMGKEIKFLLHFVKESKQDESGMPNNRFLAERTGGTYSTLKVQPAELEDSGVYFCASSHRFGGGPNEQYFGPGTRLTVT.

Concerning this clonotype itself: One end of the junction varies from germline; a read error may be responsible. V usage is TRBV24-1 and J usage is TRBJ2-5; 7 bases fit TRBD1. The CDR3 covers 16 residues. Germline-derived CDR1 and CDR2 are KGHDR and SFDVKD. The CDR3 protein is CVTSDMHRGNEETQYF. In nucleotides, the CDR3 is TGTGTCACCAGTGATATGCACAGGGGAAACGAAGAGACCCAGTACTTC.

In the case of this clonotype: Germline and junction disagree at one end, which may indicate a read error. CDR3 bases: TGCGCCAGCACTGAGGCCACGCTGAACACTGAAGCTTTCTTT. Translated, it gives CASTEATLNTEAFF. The rearrangement uses TRBV6-2 or TRBV6-3 and TRBJ1-1; D is ambiguous. Per the germline V gene, CDR1 is MNHEY and CDR2 is SVGEGT. The CDR3 consists of 14 residues.

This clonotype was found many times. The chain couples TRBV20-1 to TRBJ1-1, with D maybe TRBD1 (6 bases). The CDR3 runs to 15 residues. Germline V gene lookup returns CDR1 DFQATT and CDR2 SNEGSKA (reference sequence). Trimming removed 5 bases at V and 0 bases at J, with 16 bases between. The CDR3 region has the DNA TGCAGTGCTTTATTAGGGGGGAATATGAACACTGAAGCTTTCTTT. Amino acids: CSALLGGNMNTEAFF.

The CDR3 loop reads CASGTERQETQYF. Here the CDR3 DNA reads TGTGCCAGCGGCACGGAAAGACAGGAGACCCAGTACTTC. The chain joins TRBV11-3 to TRBJ2-5, with D perhaps TRBD1 (5 bases). Trimming removed 8 bases at V and 5 bases at J, with 15 bases between. The CDR3 totals 13 residues. Germline V gives CDR1 SGHNT, CDR2 YENEEA.

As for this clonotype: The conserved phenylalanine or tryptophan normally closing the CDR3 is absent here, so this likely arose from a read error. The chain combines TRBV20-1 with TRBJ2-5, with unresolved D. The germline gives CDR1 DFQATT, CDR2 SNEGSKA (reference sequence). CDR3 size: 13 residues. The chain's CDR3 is CSVTSAAQETQYL. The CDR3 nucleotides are TGCAGTGTTACCTCCGCGGCCCAAGAGACTCAGTACCTC.

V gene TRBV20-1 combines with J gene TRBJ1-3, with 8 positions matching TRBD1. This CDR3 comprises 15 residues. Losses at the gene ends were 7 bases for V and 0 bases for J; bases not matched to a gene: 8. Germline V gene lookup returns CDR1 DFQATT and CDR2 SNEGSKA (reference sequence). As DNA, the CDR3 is TGCAGTGTTACAAGGACAGGGAGCTCTGGAAACACCATATATTTT. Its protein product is CSVTRTGSSGNTIYF.

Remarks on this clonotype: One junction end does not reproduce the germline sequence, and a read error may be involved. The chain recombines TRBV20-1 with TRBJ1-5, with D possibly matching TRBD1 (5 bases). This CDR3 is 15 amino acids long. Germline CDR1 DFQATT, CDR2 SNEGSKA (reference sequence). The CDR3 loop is CSADPDRQSNQPQHF. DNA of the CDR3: TGCAGTGCCGACCCCGACAGACAAAGCAATCAGCCTCAGCATTTT.